This TCR beta chain was obtained from a study of kidney transplant recipient with SARS-CoV-2 infection. This clonotype was seen ten or more times. MiXCR was run by TCRdb on the reads, yielding one entry per CDR3 protein. Among fewer than 250,000 distinct CDR3 sequences listed, 25% to 35% were seen once. Between the trimmed V and J ends, which lost 0 bases and 9 bases, there was a span of 24 bases. CDR3 length equals 18 residues. The V gene's germline CDR1 is SGHAT and CDR2 FQNNGV. Sequences were derived from a blood sample, sampled at baseline and on roughly day 110 from a kidney transplant recipient. This receptor was identified in a male patient in his thirties who had COVID-19 and was a kidney transplant recipient. Some T cells may be supplied by the graft donor. The genes are TRBV11-2 and TRBJ2-1; D is unresolved. CDR3 in DNA: TGTGCCAGCAGCTTAGAGACCTTCCTAGGGAAGTCTGGTGGTGAGCAGTTCTTC. Protein: CASSLETFLGKSGGEQFF. The whole variable domain, remainder taken from reference TRBV11-2 and TRBJ2-1, is EAGVAQSPRYKIIEKRQSVAFWCNPISGHATLYWYQQILGQGPKLLIQFQNNGVVDDSQLPKDRFSAERLKGVDSTLKIQPAKLEDSAVYLCASSLETFLGKSGGEQFFGPGTRLTVL.